The 22 T cell receptor beta chains below were found in one sample sequenced in a study of blood T cell repertoires in COVID-19. TCRdb's copy holds only in-frame clones and misses some; the assay was immunoSEQ multiplex PCR. The repertoire includes fewer than 500,000 clones, more than 85% of them detected once, and more than 4% sits in the top ten. Sequenced sample: peripheral blood. The receptors were sampled from a woman in her 30s with acute or convalescent COVID-19.

The chain uses TRBV3-1 (or the pseudogene TRBV3-2) and TRBJ2-3; 8 positions match TRBD2. Germline lookup yields CDR1 LGHDT and CDR2 YNNKEL (reference sequence). The CDR3 has 15 amino acids. The trim removed 10 bases at V and 6 bases at J, leaving 15 bases unmatched. The CDR3 reads CAKGERGRITDTQYF. CDR3 in DNA: TGTGCCAAGGGAGAGCGGGGGCGAATAACGGATACGCAGTATTTT.

This clone was observed a single time. J is TRBJ2-7 and V is TRBV3-1 (or the pseudogene TRBV3-2); TRBD2 agrees at 10 bases. Germline CDR1 LGHDT, CDR2 YNNKEL (reference sequence). With 1 base clipped from V and 2 bases from J, the junction kept 2 bases outside the gene matches. This CDR3 has 15 amino acids. In DNA, the CDR3 is TGTGCCAGCAGCCAAGTTAGCGGGGGGCCCTACGAGCAGTACTTC. This gives the protein CASSQVSGGPYEQYF.

V is TRBV7-3 and J is TRBJ2-1; 8 bases fit TRBD2. The germline V gene has CDR1 SGHTA and CDR2 FQGTGA. This CDR3 is 15 amino acids long. The V gene end was trimmed by 5 bases and the J gene end by 3 bases; junction bases not matched to a gene: 6. The CDR3 DNA is TGTGCCAGCAGCCCCCGGGGGGGTCACTACAATGAGCAGTTCTTC. As protein: CASSPRGGHYNEQFF. The entire variable domain, with the rest obtained from reference TRBV7-3 and TRBJ2-1, is as follows: GAGVSQTPSNKVTEKGKYVELRCDPISGHTALYWYRQSLGQGPEFLIYFQGTGAADDSGLPNDRFFAVRPEGSVSTLKIQRTERGDSAVYLCASSPRGGHYNEQFFGPGTRLTVL.

The chain couples TRBV15 to TRBJ2-5; 8 nucleotides align to TRBD1. The J segment lost 7 bases and the V segment lost 9 bases, leaving 10 bases of the junction unmatched. There are 13 residues in the CDR3. Germline V gene sequence: CDR1 LNHNV, CDR2 YYDKDF (reference sequence). CDR3 protein: CATDREPLGTQYF. CDR3 DNA sequence: TGTGCCACGGACAGGGAGCCCCTGGGGACCCAGTACTTC.

This chain joins TRBV12-5 and TRBJ2-3; D uncertain. The CDR3 totals 13 residues. Germline V lookup: CDR1 LGHNT, CDR2 FRNRAP. Trimming took 3 bases from V and 4 from J, leaving 8 bases between them. The CDR3 reads CASGFPYADTQYF. CDR3 DNA sequence: TGTGCTAGTGGTTTCCCTTATGCAGATACGCAGTATTTT.

The chain links TRBV13 to TRBJ2-7; D perhaps matches TRBD1 (5 bases). Trimming removed 0 bases at V and 1 base at J, with 10 bases between. The germline CDR1 and CDR2 sequences are PRHDT and FYEKMQ (reference sequence). The CDR3 contains 15 residues. CDR3 in amino acids: CASSLGRDSSYEQYF. Written as DNA, the CDR3 is TGTGCCAGCAGCTTAGGGAGAGACAGTTCCTACGAGCAGTACTTC. The full variable domain, completed using reference TRBV13 and TRBJ2-7, is AAGVIQSPRHLIKEKRETATLKCYPIPRHDTVYWYQQGPGQDPQFLISFYEKMQSDKGSIPDRFSAQQFSDYHSELNMSSLELGDSALYFCASSLGRDSSYEQYFGPGTRLTVT.

The J gene is TRBJ1-1, the V gene TRBV7-2; 7 nucleotides line up with TRBD1. Germline CDR1 reads SGHTA; CDR2 reads FQGNSA. The CDR3 length is 14 residues. V lost 4 bases to trimming and J lost 1 base; unmatched junction nucleotides: 3. The CDR3 here is CASSYRQGNTEAFF. The DNA of the CDR3 is TGTGCCAGCAGCTATAGACAGGGGAACACTGAAGCTTTCTTT.

V is TRBV11-2 and J is TRBJ2-5; D may be TRBD1 (6 bases). V was trimmed by 1 base and J by 1 base, leaving 10 bases between them. Per germline, CDR1 SGHAT and CDR2 FQNNGV. The length of the CDR3 is 15 residues. The CDR3 bases are TGTGCCAGCAGCTTAGGACAGGCCTCCCAAGAGACCCAGTACTTC. Translated: CASSLGQASQETQYF.

This clone has just one count. The same CDR3 is also encoded by other DNA sequences in this sample. V is TRBV27 and J is TRBJ2-2; the D gene is possibly TRBD2 (6 bases). The CDR3 is made up of 14 amino acids. Trimming pared 3 bases from V and 8 bases from J, leaving 13 bases between. Germline V gene lookup returns CDR1 MNHEY and CDR2 SMNVEV (reference sequence). The CDR3 nucleotides are TGTGCCAGCAGTTTTGGGGGGTCTCCTGGGGAGCTGTTTTTT. It yields the protein CASSFGGSPGELFF.

This clone was seen just once. The chain links TRBV28 to TRBJ1-2, with D unresolved. CDR3 length equals 12 residues. Germline lookup yields CDR1 MDHEN and CDR2 SYDVKM. V lost 2 bases and J 8 bases, leaving 9 bases between the germline ends. The CDR3 region has the DNA TGTGCCAGCAGTTTAGAACGGGTCGGCTACACCTTC. It encodes CASSLERVGYTF.

The chain has TRBV11-2 and TRBJ1-3; D remains ambiguous. This CDR3 has 13 residues. With 2 bases removed from V and 7 bases from J, the gap between germline ends came to 9 bases. The germline V gene has CDR1 SGHAT and CDR2 FQNNGV. CDR3 in amino acids: CASSLRLGNTIYF. In DNA, the CDR3 is TGTGCCAGCAGCTTAAGGCTCGGGAACACCATATATTTT.

The chain has TRBV5-6 and TRBJ2-7; 8 bases match TRBD1. The V gene's germline CDR1 is SGHDT and CDR2 YYEEEE. CDR3 size: 12 residues. V lost 5 bases to trimming and J lost 6 bases; unmatched junction nucleotides: 4. CDR3 sequence: CASSRRGPEQYF. For the CDR3, the DNA is TGTGCCAGCAGTCGCAGGGGGCCCGAGCAGTACTTC.

This sequence joins TRBV7-3 and TRBJ1-1; D remains ambiguous. The CDR3 is made up of 13 amino acids. V shed 0 bases and J shed 5 bases, with 7 bases lying between them. In germline, CDR1 is SGHTA, CDR2 FQGTGA. CDR3 in DNA: TGTGCCAGCAGCTTAACAGGGAGTACTGAAGCTTTCTTT. Its translation: CASSLTGSTEAFF.

The chain uses TRBV28 and TRBJ2-5; 7 bases align to TRBD2. The germline CDR1 and CDR2 sequences are MDHEN and SYDVKM. The ends lost 1 base at V and 2 bases at J; junction bases unmatched: 1. The CDR3 is 14 amino acids. The CDR3 region has the DNA TGTGCCAGCAGTTTATCAGCGGGACAAGAGACCCAGTACTTC. Its translation is CASSLSAGQETQYF.

A few counts support this clone. J is TRBJ2-7 and V is TRBV19; 8 bases are a match to TRBD1. Unmatched junction bases numbered 12, after V lost 9 bases and J lost 5 bases. This CDR3 region has 14 residues. Per the germline V gene, CDR1 is LNHDA and CDR2 is SQIVND (reference sequence). In DNA, the CDR3 is TGTGCCAGCGCAGGGGGCGCGGGGCATGACGAGCAGTACTTC. This gives the protein CASAGGAGHDEQYF.

The chain joins TRBV29-1 to TRBJ1-2; TRBD1 might be the D (6 bases). The CDR3 contains 13 residues. Trimming stripped 7 bases from V and 7 bases from J, with 19 bases between. Germline V gives CDR1 SQVTM, CDR2 ANQGSEA. CDR3 sequence reads: CSAPTGTSTGYTF. CDR3 DNA: TGCAGCGCTCCTACCGGGACAAGTACTGGCTACACCTTC.

The chain links TRBV27 to TRBJ1-2; 8 positions agree with TRBD1. Germline CDR1 reads MNHEY; CDR2 reads SMNVEV (reference sequence). The CDR3 spans 15 residues. Germline trimming cut 0 bases from V and 4 bases from J; bases unmatched to any gene: 4. CDR3 sequence (DNA): TGTGCCAGCAGTTTATCAGACAGGGGAGGCTATGGCTACACCTTC. Amino acid sequence: CASSLSDRGGYGYTF.

The chain is built from TRBV20-1 and TRBJ1-1, with 7 bases identical to TRBD1. This CDR3 has 17 residues. Trimming took 3 bases from V and 5 from J; bases not matched to a gene: 18. Germline V gene sequence: CDR1 DFQATT, CDR2 SNEGSKA (reference sequence). CDR3 sequence (DNA): TGCAGTGCTAGTGTACCCCGAAGCTTGACAGGGTATACTGAAGCTTTCTTT. Translating it yields CSASVPRSLTGYTEAFF.

The genes are TRBV5-8 and TRBJ2-2; 10 bases agree with TRBD1. CDR1 is SGHTS and CDR2 is YDEGEE in the germline V gene. The J segment lost 5 bases and the V segment lost 4 bases, leaving 8 bases of the junction unmatched. This CDR3 is built from 16 residues. Here the CDR3 reads CASSPGDRGRTGELFF. The CDR3 nucleotides read TGTGCCAGCAGCCCAGGGGACAGGGGAAGGACCGGGGAGCTGTTTTTT. The full variable domain, completed using reference TRBV5-8 and TRBJ2-2, is EAGVTQSPTHLIKTRGQQATLRCSPISGHTSVYWYQQALGLGLQFLLWYDEGEERNRGNFPPRFSGRQFPNYSSELNVNALELEDSALYLCASSPGDRGRTGELFFGEGSRLTVL.

V gene TRBV5-1 combines with J gene TRBJ2-3; possible D gene TRBD2, 5 bases. The V end lost 0 bases, the J end lost 2 bases, and 10 bases lay between the germline ends. Germline V lookup: CDR1 SGHRS, CDR2 YFSETQ. This CDR3 has 15 amino acids. Here the CDR3 reads CASSLAQRNTDTQYF. CDR3 coding DNA: TGCGCCAGCAGCTTGGCCCAGCGGAACACAGATACGCAGTATTTT.

The chain employs TRBV4-1 and TRBJ1-5; no clear D gene. Germline CDR1 MGHRA, CDR2 YSYEKL. The ends were cut back, 0 bases at V and 7 bases at J, with 13 bases in the middle. CDR3 length equals 15 residues. CDR3 nucleotide sequence: TGCGCCAGCAGCCAAGAGCGTTCCCTTTACCAGCCCCAGCATTTT. This translates into CASSQERSLYQPQHF.

V gene TRBV28 combines with J gene TRBJ2-5; possibly TRBD1 for D (5 bases). There are 13 residues in the CDR3. CDR1 MDHEN and CDR2 SYDVKM come from the germline V gene. The V gene lost 5 bases and the J gene lost 6 bases, with 13 bases spanning the gap. In DNA, the CDR3 is TGTGCCAGCAGTGTACCAGGGTTTAAGACCCAGTACTTC. Its translation is CASSVPGFKTQYF.